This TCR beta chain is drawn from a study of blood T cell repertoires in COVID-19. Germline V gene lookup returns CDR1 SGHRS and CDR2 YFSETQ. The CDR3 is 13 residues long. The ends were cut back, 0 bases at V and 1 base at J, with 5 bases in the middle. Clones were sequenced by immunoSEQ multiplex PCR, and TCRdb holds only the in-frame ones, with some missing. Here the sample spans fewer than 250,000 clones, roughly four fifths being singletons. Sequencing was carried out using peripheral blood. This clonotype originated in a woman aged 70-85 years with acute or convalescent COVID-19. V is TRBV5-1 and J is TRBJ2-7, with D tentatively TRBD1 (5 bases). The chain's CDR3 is CASSLAGSYEQYF. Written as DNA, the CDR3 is TGCGCCAGCAGCTTGGCAGGGTCCTACGAGCAGTACTTC.